The present entry profiles one TCR beta chain with its context. The data derive from a study of blood T cell repertoires in COVID-19. For the study at large: Researchers got acute and convalescent COVID-19 samples from the United States, Italy and Spain. PBMCs, B-cell-depleted T cells, or T cells provided the cDNA or gDNA that made up the material.

In the original processing: Researchers report that nucleated cell counts were estimated from reference gene primer amplification. Assay: immunoSEQ multiplex PCR; the TCRdb copy retains only in-frame clones and omits some. The D gene and trimming were derived from the DNA, and the V and J assignments and clone size from that table. The sample lists roughly 150,000 clones; over 75% were seen once. This TCR was recovered from a woman in her thirties or forties with acute or convalescent COVID-19. The specimen sequenced was peripheral blood.

The CDR3 DNA reads as TGTGCCAGCAGCCCTCGCGGCGGGGGGGCCGCCGGGGAGCTGTTTTTT. It encodes CASSPRGGGAAGELFF. V is TRBV11-1 and J is TRBJ2-2; 9 nucleotides align to TRBD2. CDR1 is SGHAT, CDR2 FQDESV, per germline (reference sequence). V was clipped by 5 bases and J by 6 bases; unmatched bases: 10. The CDR3 loop spans 16 amino acids.